This T cell receptor beta chain was documented in a study of cytomegalovirus exposure and HLA in healthy donors. Study results and caveats: It was only CMV serostatus that was available as immune exposure information. Several of the most significant clusters appeared linked to common viral pathogens, based on a later analysis. The study labeled fewer than 200 TCR beta chains cytomegalovirus-associated. Rarity characterized most TCR sequences, yet some public TCRs appeared in many donors.

Concerning this clone: What it binds is unknown.

The CDR3 has 15 amino acids. Germline-derived CDR1 and CDR2 are SGHTA and FQGTGA. Trimming removed 0 bases from V and 0 bases from J, with 9 bases in between. Use of 60 Vbeta and 13 Jbeta primers characterized the PCR. TCRdb's table, derived via immunoSEQ multiplex PCR, lists solely in-frame clones and lacks some. Of approximately 130,000 clones in the sample, over 65% were seen once. This TCR was recovered from a man aged 25 to 40 in good health and CMV-seronegative. The chain links TRBV7-3 to TRBJ2-7, with TRBD2 as a possible D gene (6 bases). The specimen sequenced was PBMCs. CDR3 coding DNA: TGTGCCAGCAGCTTAACAGGAGGGAGCTCCTACGAGCAGTACTTC. Amino acids: CASSLTGGSSYEQYF.